This TCR beta chain was captured by sequencing in a study of identical twins. Regarding this clonotype: The antigen is not known.

One entry per CDR3 protein results from TCRdb running MiXCR on the 5' RACE reads. The table records around 680,000 distinct CDR3 sequences, 8.6% of them present only once. Germline V gene sequence: CDR1 SGHNT, CDR2 YENEEA. V dropped 0 bases and J dropped 6 bases, with 12 bases sitting between them. This CDR3 is 15 amino acids long. General study results and limits: Cord blood's abundant beta clonotypes had fewer insertions, unlike memory repertoires.

These data also featured in a second study, about yellow fever vaccine responses in identical twins.

The chain is built from TRBV11-3 and TRBJ2-1; D is perhaps TRBD2 (5 bases). Sequencing was carried out using PBMCs. This sequence originates from a woman aged 18-29 years in good health. The CDR3 nucleotides are TGTGCCAGCAGCTTAGACGTACTAGGTAGCAATGAGCAGTTCTTC. Its protein is CASSLDVLGSNEQFF.